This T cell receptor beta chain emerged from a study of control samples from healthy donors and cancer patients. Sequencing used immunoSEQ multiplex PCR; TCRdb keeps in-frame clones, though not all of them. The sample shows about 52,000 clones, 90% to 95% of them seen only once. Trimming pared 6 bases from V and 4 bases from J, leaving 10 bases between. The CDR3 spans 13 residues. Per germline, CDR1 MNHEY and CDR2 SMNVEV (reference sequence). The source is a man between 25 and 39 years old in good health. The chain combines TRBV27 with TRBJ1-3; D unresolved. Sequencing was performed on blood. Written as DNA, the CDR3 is TGTGCCAGCAGGAGGGTGGGAGGAAACACCATATATTTT. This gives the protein CASRRVGGNTIYF.